These T cell receptor beta chains were read from a single sample in a study of blood T cell repertoires in COVID-19. Data came from immunoSEQ multiplex PCR; TCRdb stores just in-frame clones and leaves some out. The sample includes about 170,000 clones, over 80% of them seen just once. The specimen sequenced was peripheral blood. These receptors all come from an older woman with acute or convalescent COVID-19. Both conserved end residues are part of each CDR3. A D gene is named only where the DNA matches it firmly. Size is omitted from some rows. Given values are once, few, many or a class for expanded clones.

d_call j_call clone_size v_call cdr3_nt cdr3_aa
- TRBJ2-1 - TRBV14 TGTGCCAGCAGCCAAGATCGGTACAATGAGCAGTTCTTC CASSQDRYNEQFF
- TRBJ1-4 - TRBV3-1/TRBV3-2 TGTGCCAGCAGCCAACGCGGATTGAGGGAAAAACTGTTTTTT CASSQRGLREKLFF
TRBD1 TRBJ2-3 - TRBV4-1 TGCGCCAGCAGCTTCCGGGACAGGGACACAGATACGCAGTATTTT CASSFRDRDTDTQYF
TRBD1 TRBJ1-1 - TRBV7-2 TGTGCCAGCAGCTCACAGGGGGACACTGAAGCTTTCTTT CASSSQGDTEAFF
- TRBJ2-7 - TRBV18 TGTGCCAGCTCCCGGGACACGGGGAACGAGCAGTACTTC CASSRDTGNEQYF
- TRBJ2-5 - TRBV19 TGTGCCAGTAGTTGGAGGCGTGGCCCACAAGAGACCCAGTACTTC CASSWRRGPQETQYF
TRBD1 TRBJ1-4 - TRBV19 TGTGCCAGTAGTACAACCGGGACAGTACAACTGTTTTTT CASSTTGTVQLFF
- TRBJ1-6 - TRBV3-1/TRBV3-2 TGTGCCAGCAGTCCTAAGTCGGGGTCCTATAATTCACCCCTCCACTTT CASSPKSGSYNSPLHF
TRBD1 TRBJ2-4 - TRBV6-5 TGTGCCAGCAGCATGACAGGGGAGAACATTCAGTACTTC CASSMTGENIQYF
- TRBJ1-2 few TRBV10-3 TGTGCCATCAGTGGTGCAGGGGCGGATGGCTACACCTTC CAISGAGADGYTF
TRBD1 TRBJ1-5 - TRBV28 TGTGCCAGCAGTATTACAGGGGATAGTCCCCAGCATTTT CASSITGDSPQHF
- TRBJ2-5 - TRBV4-1 TGCGCCAGCAGCCCACTCGGACAGTTCGAGACCCAGTACTTC CASSPLGQFETQYF
- TRBJ1-2 once TRBV24-1 TGTGCCACCAGTGAACCTCCGAACAGTCAGGGGTACACCTTC CATSEPPNSQGYTF
TRBD1 TRBJ1-4 - TRBV7-9 TGTGCCAGCAGCCTGCCTGGGACAGGGGTCAATGAAAAACTGTTTTTT CASSLPGTGVNEKLFF
TRBD1 TRBJ1-1 - TRBV18 TGTGCCAGCTCACCACTCGACAGGGGGACTGAAGCTTTCTTT CASSPLDRGTEAFF
- TRBJ1-2 few TRBV25-1 TGTGCCAGCAGTGAGGGCAGTTACGGTGGCTACACCTTC CASSEGSYGGYTF
- TRBJ1-6 - TRBV25-1 TGTGCCAGCAGTACCCGGGGAGGGGTTAATTCACCCCTCCACTTT CASSTRGGVNSPLHF
TRBD1 TRBJ1-4 - TRBV28 TGTGCCACCCTTCAACGAGTGGCAGGGGGCGGGTTACGTGAAAAACTGTTTTTT CATLQRVAGGGLREKLFF
TRBD1 TRBJ2-3 - TRBV27 TGTGCCAGCAGTTCTTGGCCCAGGGGGCTCGCAGATACGCAGTATTTT CASSSWPRGLADTQYF
TRBD1 TRBJ1-5 - TRBV6-1 TGTGCCAGCAGTGCCCTGGGACAGGGTTTCTTTAATCAGCCCCAGCATTTT CASSALGQGFFNQPQHF
- TRBJ1-1 - TRBV19 TGTGCCAGTAGTATCGGGGGGAAGGTCCGGAACACTGAAGCTTTCTTT CASSIGGKVRNTEAFF
- TRBJ1-2 - TRBV28 TGTGCCAGCCGAAGATCAGGAGGGGTCTTTGGTTACACCTTC CASRRSGGVFGYTF
TRBD1 TRBJ1-2 - TRBV27 TGTGCCAGCAGTTTAACAGGGGGCGTTGTGGAGGATGGCTACACCTTC CASSLTGGVVEDGYTF
- TRBJ2-2 - TRBV5-6 TGTGCCAGCAGCTCACCCACCCGACTCACCGGGGAGCTGTTTTTT CASSSPTRLTGELFF
- TRBJ2-1 once TRBV7-9 TGTGCCAGCAGCCCGAGAGGGCAGGGGCCATCGATCAATGAGCAGTTCTTC CASSPRGQGPSINEQFF
TRBD1 TRBJ2-1 - TRBV7-2 TGTGCCAGCAGCTTTCCCCCAGGGGGCCTGAATGAGCAGTTCTTC CASSFPPGGLNEQFF
TRBD1 TRBJ2-5 - TRBV7-6 TGTGCCAGCAGCTTAGAAACCGGGACAGCTAGGGAGACCCAGTACTTC CASSLETGTARETQYF
- TRBJ2-3 once TRBV6-5 TGTGCCAGCAGTACAGCGGGTAGCACAGATACGCAGTATTTT CASSTAGSTDTQYF
- TRBJ2-1 - TRBV7-9 TGTGCCAGCAGCTCACAGGCGGTGGAGCAGTTCTTC CASSSQAVEQFF